These 29 T cell receptor beta chains share one sample of origin, sequenced in a study of T cells in Graves' hyperthyroidism and ophthalmopathy. Amplification of TCR beta CDR3 regions was performed using RNA transcripts as template. HTBI primers were employed in a first-round RT-PCR of the TCR CDR3. MiXCR was run by TCRdb on the multiplex PCR reads, yielding one entry per CDR3 protein. The sample lists hundreds of thousands of distinct CDR3 sequences; roughly 15% were seen once. The sample taken for sequencing was blood. The receptors were sampled from a man younger than 30 with Graves' ophthalmopathy.

This chain connects TRBV5-5 to TRBJ2-7; unclear D gene. In germline, CDR1 is SGHKS, CDR2 YYEKEE (reference sequence). V dropped 4 bases and J dropped 5 bases, with 25 bases sitting between them. The CDR3 has 17 amino acids. The CDR3 here is CASSPPYVGRRENEQYF. Here the CDR3 DNA reads TGTGCCAGCAGCCCCCCGTATGTAGGCCGGAGAGAAAACGAGCAGTACTTC.

This clonotype was seen more than once but under ten times. CDR3 DNA: TGCAGCGTTGAAGATACCGGGTTGGGTGGCTACACCTTC. This gives the protein CSVEDTGLGGYTF. V usage is TRBV29-1 and J usage is TRBJ1-2; the D is unclear. The CDR3 has 13 residues. Trimming took off 0 bases at V and 7 bases at J, with 12 bases between the two ends. Germline V gene sequence: CDR1 SQVTM, CDR2 ANQGSEA.

V is TRBV7-2 and J is TRBJ1-4; D not resolved. Per germline, CDR1 SGHTA and CDR2 FQGNSA. V lost 2 bases and J 6 bases, leaving 7 bases between the germline ends. The CDR3 has 13 residues. CDR3 residues: CASSLWADEKLFF. The CDR3 bases are TGTGCCAGCAGCTTATGGGCAGATGAAAAACTGTTTTTT.

The chain carries TRBV6-2 or TRBV6-3 and TRBJ2-2; TRBD2 matches 10 bases. Looked up from germline, CDR1 is MNHEY and CDR2 is SVGEGT. The CDR3 is made up of 14 amino acids. Trimming at V came to 6 bases and at J to 6 bases, leaving 4 bases not matched to a gene. CDR3 DNA: TGTGCCAGCAGAATAGCGGGAGGAGCCGGGGAGCTGTTTTTT. It codes for CASRIAGGAGELFF.

This chain uses TRBV3-1 with TRBJ1-2, with D perhaps matching TRBD1 (6 bases). The V end lost 0 bases, the J end lost 4 bases, and 18 bases lay between the germline ends. CDR3 length: 17 residues. Germline CDR1 reads LGHDT; CDR2 reads YNNKEL (reference sequence). The CDR3 region has the DNA TGTGCCAGCAGCCAAGAGTGGTCGGGGGGCGGTATCTATGGCTACACCTTC. Translated: CASSQEWSGGGIYGYTF.

This clonotype was seen ten or more times. The chain recombines TRBV15 with TRBJ2-3; 14 bases agree with TRBD2. The germline V gene encodes CDR1 LNHNV and CDR2 YYDKDF (reference sequence). The CDR3 loop spans 19 amino acids. After removal of 4 bases from V and 4 bases from J, the junction contained 13 bases not matched to a gene. Here the CDR3 reads CATSTTGLAGGSVADTQYF. In nucleotides, the CDR3 is TGTGCCACCAGCACCACCGGACTAGCGGGGGGATCGGTAGCAGATACGCAGTATTTT.

This clonotype was seen repeatedly, ten times or more. The chain employs TRBV7-8 and TRBJ1-1, with a tentative D call TRBD1 (5 bases). This CDR3 has 14 amino acids. Germline CDR1 SGHVS, CDR2 FQNEAQ. Trimming removed 2 bases from V and 7 bases from J, with 14 bases in between. CDR3 loop: CASSLMSQGVEAFF. In nucleotides, the CDR3 is TGTGCCAGCAGCTTAATGTCCCAGGGAGTTGAAGCTTTCTTT.

The chain carries TRBV4-1 and TRBJ1-2; the match to TRBD1 covers 12 bases. CDR1 and CDR2 (germline): MGHRA, YSYEKL. The junction had 4 bases not matched to a gene; V was cut back by 2 bases and J by 3 bases. The CDR3 is 16 amino acids. The CDR3 is CASSQIGTGGDYGYTF. In DNA, the CDR3 is TGCGCCAGCAGCCAAATAGGGACAGGGGGCGACTATGGCTACACCTTC.

The J gene is TRBJ1-1, the V gene TRBV19; D remains ambiguous. The length of the CDR3 is 15 residues. V was trimmed by 1 base and J by 4 bases, leaving 13 bases between them. Germline CDR1 reads LNHDA; CDR2 reads SQIVND (reference sequence). The CDR3 spells CASSIGQIGLTEAFF. CDR3 nucleotide sequence: TGTGCCAGTAGTATAGGTCAGATTGGTCTCACTGAAGCTTTCTTT.

This clonotype has more than one count but fewer than ten. This may come from a read error, since a much larger clone is one base off. The genes are TRBV12-3 or TRBV12-4 and TRBJ1-2, with D possibly TRBD1 on 5 matching bases. The CDR3 totals 12 residues. In DNA, the CDR3 is TGTGCCAGCAGGGGGGATCCTGGTGGCTACGCCTTC. Translated: CASRGDPGGYAF.

The chain is built from TRBV5-4 and TRBJ1-1; 7 bases align to TRBD1. This CDR3 contains 14 residues. V shed 4 bases, J shed 4 bases, and the junction held 7 bases outside the gene matches. Germline CDR1 SGHNT, CDR2 YYREEE (reference sequence). DNA for the CDR3: TGTGCCAGCAGCACCCAGACAGGGACCACTGAAGCTTTCTTT. Translation: CASSTQTGTTEAFF.

This clonotype was found many times. The V call is TRBV3-1, the J call TRBJ2-7, with D perhaps TRBD1 (6 bases). This CDR3 comprises 15 residues. Germline CDR1 and CDR2: LGHDT and YNNKEL (reference sequence). V was pared by 1 base and J by 1 base, with 11 bases between. The CDR3 region is CASSQVGGASYEQYF. The DNA for the CDR3 is TGTGCCAGCAGCCAAGTAGGGGGTGCGTCCTACGAGCAGTACTTC.

The rearrangement links TRBV14 to TRBJ2-1; D may be TRBD2 (6 bases). The ends were cut back, 1 base at V and 5 bases at J, with 12 bases in the middle. The length of the CDR3 is 15 residues. From germline, CDR1 is SGHDN and CDR2 FVKESK. CDR3 residues: CASSQGLAYNNEQFF. CDR3 nucleotides: TGTGCCAGCAGCCAAGGTCTAGCGTATAACAATGAGCAGTTCTTC.

This clonotype came up a few times. The chain recombines TRBV7-9 with TRBJ1-1, with D possibly matching TRBD1 (5 bases). Trimming left V 5 bases short and J 0 bases short, with 16 bases between. The CDR3 sequence is 16 residues long. Germline values: CDR1 SEHNR, CDR2 FQNEAQ (reference sequence). The CDR3 loop reads CASSPPGPEMNTEAFF. CDR3 sequence (DNA): TGTGCCAGCAGCCCCCCGGGGCCAGAAATGAACACTGAAGCTTTCTTT.

This clonotype was counted ten times or more. The V gene is TRBV30, the J gene TRBJ1-3, with D unresolved. Germline V lookup: CDR1 GTSNPN, CDR2 SVGIG (reference sequence). V gave up 5 bases and J gave up 0 bases, with 5 bases separating them. The CDR3 contains 12 residues. CDR3 region: CAWDHSGNTIYF. The DNA of the CDR3 is TGTGCCTGGGATCACTCTGGAAACACCATATATTTT.

The chain uses TRBV4-1 and TRBJ2-5; D perhaps matches TRBD2 (6 bases). The CDR3 covers 15 residues. V was trimmed by 1 base and J by 3 bases, leaving 12 bases between them. Germline CDR1 and CDR2: MGHRA and YSYEKL. The CDR3 coding sequence is TGCGCCAGCAGCCAAGCGGGTTGGAGGGAAGAGACCCAGTACTTC. Translation gives CASSQAGWREETQYF.

This clonotype appeared many times. The gene calls are TRBV18 and TRBJ2-1, with 7 bases fitting TRBD2. V shed 2 bases and J 5 bases; nucleotides not matched to a gene: 9. Looked up from germline, CDR1 is KGHSH and CDR2 is LQKENI. CDR3 length: 16 residues. The CDR3 coding sequence is TGTGCCAGCTCACCAACCAGCGGGGATGGGCACAATGAGCAGTTCTTC. Residues: CASSPTSGDGHNEQFF.

There are many counts of this clonotype. This chain connects TRBV9 to TRBJ2-2; possibly TRBD1 for D (5 bases). There are 14 residues in the CDR3. Germline CDR1 SGDLS, CDR2 YYNGEE. Trimming pared 3 bases from V and 5 bases from J, leaving 11 bases between. Here the CDR3 reads CASSAAQGTGELFF. DNA of the CDR3: TGTGCCAGCAGCGCAGCCCAGGGTACCGGGGAGCTGTTTTTT.

This clonotype has a count of ten or more. V usage is TRBV6-1 and J usage is TRBJ2-1; D uncertain. V was clipped by 6 bases and J by 0 bases, with 6 bases between them. The CDR3 sequence is 13 residues long. Germline CDR1 MNHNS, CDR2 SASEGT. This CDR3 reads CASSRVSYNEQFF. CDR3 bases: TGTGCCAGCAGCCGGGTCTCCTACAATGAGCAGTTCTTC.

In regard to this clonotype: One junction end disagrees with the germline gene, perhaps due to a read error. This chain joins TRBV6-2 or TRBV6-3 and TRBJ1-5; TRBD1 agrees at 12 bases. The length of the CDR3 is 16 residues. The germline gives CDR1 MNHEY, CDR2 SVGEGT. The CDR3 nucleotides read TGTGCCAGCAGTACCGGGACAGGGGGCCTCAATCAGCCCCAGCGTTTT. Translated: CASSTGTGGLNQPQRF.

This clonotype was detected ten times or more. CDR3 sequence reads: CASSFSRAKNIQYF. DNA of the CDR3: TGTGCCAGCAGCTTTAGCCGTGCCAAAAACATTCAGTACTTC. The rearrangement uses TRBV11-2 and TRBJ2-4; D gene ambiguous. Looked up from germline, CDR1 is SGHAT and CDR2 is FQNNGV. V lost 3 bases to trimming and J lost 1 base, with 7 bases between them. This CDR3 is built from 14 residues.

This clonotype was detected a few times. The chain links TRBV7-8 to TRBJ2-2; 12 nucleotides align to TRBD2. The V gene end was trimmed by 5 bases and the J gene end by 9 bases; junction bases not matched to a gene: 10. This CDR3 contains 16 residues. In germline, CDR1 is SGHVS, CDR2 FQNEAQ. The CDR3 sequence: CASSLSSGGASRELFF. The CDR3 bases are TGTGCCAGCAGCCTGTCTAGCGGGGGGGCCTCCCGGGAGCTGTTTTTT.

This clonotype was seen a few times. The chain carries TRBV6-6 and TRBJ2-2, with D unresolved. Trimming cost V 2 bases and J 6 bases, with 7 bases left between them. From germline, CDR1 is MNHNY and CDR2 SVGAGI (reference sequence). This CDR3 is 13 amino acids long. The CDR3, as DNA: TGTGCCAGCAGTTACGGTCCCGCCGGGGAGCTGTTTTTT. Protein: CASSYGPAGELFF.

This clonotype was found many times. The chain couples TRBV7-9 to TRBJ2-6, with 8 bases aligning to TRBD2. This CDR3 spans 15 amino acids. Germline CDR1 is SEHNR and CDR2 is FQNEAQ (reference sequence). V shed 11 bases, J shed 0 bases, and the junction held 6 bases outside the gene matches. This CDR3 reads CAREGRNSGANVLTF. The CDR3 bases are TGTGCCCGGGAGGGACGGAACTCTGGGGCCAACGTCCTGACTTTC.

This clonotype was counted at least ten times. The chain combines TRBV11-2 with TRBJ1-4, with TRBD1 as a possible D gene (5 bases). Between the trimmed V and J ends, which lost 0 bases and 7 bases, there was a span of 15 bases. This CDR3 is 16 amino acids long. In germline, CDR1 is SGHAT, CDR2 FQNNGV. In nucleotides, the CDR3 is TGTGCCAGCAGCTTAGAGTCCGCAGGGAGAGGTGAAAAACTGTTTTTT. It yields the protein CASSLESAGRGEKLFF.

This clonotype was detected a few times. V and J are TRBV4-1 and TRBJ1-6; D is perhaps TRBD1 (6 bases). V lost 0 bases and J 11 bases, leaving 17 bases between the germline ends. CDR1 is MGHRA, CDR2 YSYEKL, per germline. The CDR3 covers 16 residues. The CDR3 here is CASSQDGGRVRTPLHF. CDR3 bases: TGCGCCAGCAGCCAAGATGGGGGCAGGGTTCGAACACCCCTCCACTTT.

As regards this clonotype: A read error may explain this, as a much larger clone is one base away. The chain combines TRBV5-8 with TRBJ2-5; maybe TRBD1 (5 bases). This CDR3 comprises 13 residues. The germline CDR1 and CDR2 sequences are SGHTS and YDEGEE. The CDR3 spells CASSQEGEETQYF. The CDR3 DNA reads as TGCGCCAGCAGCCAAGAAGGGGAAGAGACCCAGTACTTC.

This clonotype was seen repeatedly, ten times or more. The V call is TRBV18, the J call TRBJ2-7; 8 bases are shared with TRBD1. Trimming removed 3 bases from V and 7 bases from J; junction bases left unmatched: 8. Germline V gives CDR1 KGHSH, CDR2 LQKENI. The CDR3 runs 14 residues. Written as DNA, the CDR3 is TGTGCCAGCTCACCGGACAGGGACGGTTTGGAGCAGTACTTC. Its protein product is CASSPDRDGLEQYF.

In its sample, this clonotype was seen many times. Relative to the germline gene, one junction end is altered; a read error may explain this. V and J are TRBV28 and TRBJ2-1; 8 bases are a match to TRBD2. The CDR3 length is 17 residues. Germline lookup yields CDR1 MDHEN and CDR2 SYDVKM. The CDR3 is CASRHSGRDPSYNEQSF. In DNA, the CDR3 is TGTGCCAGCAGACACAGCGGGAGAGATCCCTCCTACAATGAGCAGTCCTTC.